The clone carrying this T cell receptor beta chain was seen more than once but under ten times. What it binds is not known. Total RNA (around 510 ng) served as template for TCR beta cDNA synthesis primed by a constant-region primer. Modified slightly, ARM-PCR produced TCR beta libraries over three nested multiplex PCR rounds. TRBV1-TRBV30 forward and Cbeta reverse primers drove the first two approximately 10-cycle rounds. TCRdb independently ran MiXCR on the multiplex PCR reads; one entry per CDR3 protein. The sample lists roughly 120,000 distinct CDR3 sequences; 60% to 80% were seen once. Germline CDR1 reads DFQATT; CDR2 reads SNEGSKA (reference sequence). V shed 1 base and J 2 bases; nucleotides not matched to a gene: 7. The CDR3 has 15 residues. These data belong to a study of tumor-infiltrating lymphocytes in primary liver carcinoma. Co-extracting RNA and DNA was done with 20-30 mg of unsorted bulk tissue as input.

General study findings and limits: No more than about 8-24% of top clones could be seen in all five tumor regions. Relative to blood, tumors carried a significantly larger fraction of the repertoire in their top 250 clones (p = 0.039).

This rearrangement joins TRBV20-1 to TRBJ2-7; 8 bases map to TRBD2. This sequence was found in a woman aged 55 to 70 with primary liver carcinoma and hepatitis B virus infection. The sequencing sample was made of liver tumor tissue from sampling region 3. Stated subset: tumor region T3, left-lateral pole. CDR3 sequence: CSARVRLAHPYEQYF. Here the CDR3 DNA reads TGCAGTGCTAGAGTGAGACTAGCGCATCCCTACGAGCAGTACTTC.